This T cell receptor beta chain was obtained from a study of response to subunit inactivated influenza vaccine. Findings and caveats of the study: Authors proposed each seasonal influenza vaccination draws in few new T cells.

This clonotype came up once. As yet, its antigen is unknown. The CDR3 has 14 amino acids. Losses at the gene ends were 2 bases for V and 9 bases for J; bases not matched to a gene: 8. Germline-derived CDR1 and CDR2 are MNHEY and SVGAGI. MiXCR, applied by TCRdb to the RT-PCR reads, yields one record per CDR3 protein. The table lists approximately 700,000 distinct CDR3 sequences, more than 11% of them singletons. The rearrangement joins TRBV6-5 to TRBJ2-7; TRBD1 aligns across 9 bases. The sample in question was PBMCs from blood, obtained approximately 15 days before vaccination. The source is a man aged 50 or older who received an inactivated influenza vaccine. Written as DNA, the CDR3 is TGTGCCAGCAGTTACGGACAGGGGCAAGTACGGCAGTACTTC. Translated: CASSYGQGQVRQYF.